This entry describes one T cell receptor beta chain. Profiling relied on immunoSEQ multiplex PCR, and the TCRdb table lists in-frame clones only, not all of them. The sample has about 100,000 clones, 81% seen once. The CDR3 runs 18 residues. The source of the sample is a study of blood T cell repertoires in COVID-19. On the study more broadly: Researchers got acute and convalescent COVID-19 samples from the United States, Italy and Spain.

This sequence was found in a man aged 60-69 years with acute or convalescent COVID-19. Sequenced: peripheral blood. The chain uses TRBV21-1 and TRBJ2-3; whether TRBD2, the table's D call, matches the DNA was not checked. TRBV21-1 is flagged as a pseudogene. The CDR3 protein is CASSKDKDPRGGTDTQYF. CDR3 bases: TGTGCCAGCAGCAAAGATAAAGACCCGAGAGGTGGGACAGATACGCAGTATTTT.